This is a list of T cell receptor beta chains from one sample in a study of T cells in Graves' hyperthyroidism and ophthalmopathy. TCRdb re-called the multiplex PCR reads with MiXCR, one entry per CDR3 protein. The table lists around 490,000 distinct CDR3 sequences, 20% of them singletons, with 40% to 50% in the top ten. The material sequenced was blood. These receptors were obtained from a man between 35 and 55 years old with Graves' ophthalmopathy. The CDR3 runs from the conserved cysteine through the conserved F or W. Each record gives: J gene, D gene, CDR3 length, V gene, clone size, CDR3 DNA, CDR3 protein. The D gene is left open where the match is weak. The listing skips clone size in some rows; elsewhere it reads once, few, many or a size class.

TRBJ1-2 | . | 15 | TRBV11-1 | . | TGTGCCAGCAGCTCAGAGGGTCGTCCACCTTATGGCTACACCTTC | CASSSEGRPPYGYTF
TRBJ1-6 | . | 14 | TRBV6-1 | . | TGTGCCAGCAAACAAACCTTCTATAATTCACCCCTCCACTTT | CASKQTFYNSPLHF
TRBJ2-1 | . | 13 | TRBV29-1 | few | TGCAGCGTTCGGGAGCGACGGGGCAATGAGCAGTTCTTC | CSVRERRGNEQFF
TRBJ2-7 | . | 12 | TRBV6-2/TRBV6-3 | . | TGTGCCAGCAGTCGTCCGCGGGGCGAGCAGTACTTC | CASSRPRGEQYF
TRBJ2-5 | TRBD2 | 16 | TRBV7-6 | few | TGTGCCAGCAGCTCCCTAGGGCGGGGGACCCAAGAGACCCAGTACTTC | CASSSLGRGTQETQYF
TRBJ2-1 | . | 14 | TRBV3-1 | many | TGTGCCAGCAGCCAAGTTCCGGACTACAATGAGCAGTTCTTC | CASSQVPDYNEQFF
TRBJ2-5 | TRBD2 | 15 | TRBV10-3 | . | TGTGCCATCAGTGCTGGGACTACTCTTCCCGAGACCCAGTACTTC | CAISAGTTLPETQYF
TRBJ2-7 | . | 12 | TRBV24-1 | . | TGTGCCACCTCGGAGCACTCCTACGAGCAGTACTTC | CATSEHSYEQYF
TRBJ2-1 | TRBD2 | 16 | TRBV7-6 | . | TGTGCCAGCAGCCTAGCGGGGGGACTCTCCTACAATGAGCAGTTCTTC | CASSLAGGLSYNEQFF
TRBJ2-1 | . | 14 | TRBV19 | . | TGTGCCAGTAGTGAGCAGGGATCCTACAATGAGCAGTTCTTC | CASSEQGSYNEQFF
TRBJ2-7 | . | 15 | TRBV7-2 | . | TGTGCCAGCAGCCAACCAGGGAGCGCCTACAATGAGCAGTACTTC | CASSQPGSAYNEQYF
TRBJ2-7 | . | 12 | TRBV10-3 | few | TGTGCCATCTCCAGCGGCCTCCCGGAGCAGTACTTC | CAISSGLPEQYF
TRBJ2-1 | . | 13 | TRBV7-9 | . | TGTGCCAGCAGCCCTCCCGGATGGGATGAGCAGTTCTTC | CASSPPGWDEQFF
TRBJ1-2 | . | 13 | TRBV18 | many | TGTGCCAGCTCACCAAGGACTAACTATGGCTACACCTTC | CASSPRTNYGYTF
TRBJ2-7 | . | 15 | TRBV5-1 | . | TGCGCCAGCAGCACGACCGTGGCGGTCAGCTACGAGCAGTACTTC | CASSTTVAVSYEQYF
TRBJ1-5 | . | 14 | TRBV5-6 | . | TGTGCCAGCAGCTTGTCAGGGGTCCATCAGCCCCAGCATTTT | CASSLSGVHQPQHF
TRBJ2-5 | . | 12 | TRBV6-1 | few | TGTGCCAGCAGGGGGGTCGAAGAGACCCAGTACTTC | CASRGVEETQYF
TRBJ2-3 | . | 13 | TRBV5-1 | few | TGCGCCAGCTTTGGGCCCGACAGGACCACGCAGTATTTT | CASFGPDRTTQYF
TRBJ1-2 | . | 16 | TRBV7-9 | . | TGTGCCAGCAGCAGCAATTCTTGGCTTCGGAACTATGGCTACACCTTC | CASSSNSWLRNYGYTF
TRBJ2-7 | . | 13 | TRBV12-3/TRBV12-4 | . | TGTGCCAGCAGTTTTGAGCGACTTTACGAGCAGTACTTC | CASSFERLYEQYF
TRBJ2-7 | TRBD2 | 16 | TRBV2 | many | TGTGCCAGCAGTGCCGTGGGAACCGGGAGGGCCTACGAGCAGTACTTC | CASSAVGTGRAYEQYF
TRBJ1-5 | . | 15 | TRBV5-6 | . | TGTGCCAGCAGCAGGAGATCGGGAGACGGTCAGCCCCAGCATTTT | CASSRRSGDGQPQHF
TRBJ2-3 | TRBD2 | 15 | TRBV7-2 | . | TGTGCCAGCAGCTCAGGGACTAGAAGGACAGATACGCAGTATTTT | CASSSGTRRTDTQYF
TRBJ1-5 | . | 12 | TRBV30 | few | TGTGCCGCCCGGACAGGCAATCAGCCCCAGCATTTT | CAARTGNQPQHF
TRBJ1-2 | TRBD1 | 15 | TRBV28 | many | TGTGCCAGCAGTCCTTTTGGGACAGTTAACTATGGCTACACCTTC | CASSPFGTVNYGYTF
TRBJ2-1 | . | 14 | TRBV28 | many | TGTGCCAGCAGTTTGCCGATGTGGGCCGATGAGCAGTTCTTC | CASSLPMWADEQFF
TRBJ2-1 | . | 16 | TRBV15 | many | TGTGCCACCAGCAAGGACGGGAGTAATTCCTACAATGAGCAGTTCTTC | CATSKDGSNSYNEQFF
TRBJ1-5 | . | 13 | TRBV20-1 | many | TGCAGTGCTAGAGTCGACTTTAATCAGCCCCAGCATTTT | CSARVDFNQPQHF
TRBJ1-1 | TRBD1 | 15 | TRBV11-2 | many | TGTGCCAGCAGCCCGCGAGACAGGGCCAACACTGAAGCTTTCTTT | CASSPRDRANTEAFF